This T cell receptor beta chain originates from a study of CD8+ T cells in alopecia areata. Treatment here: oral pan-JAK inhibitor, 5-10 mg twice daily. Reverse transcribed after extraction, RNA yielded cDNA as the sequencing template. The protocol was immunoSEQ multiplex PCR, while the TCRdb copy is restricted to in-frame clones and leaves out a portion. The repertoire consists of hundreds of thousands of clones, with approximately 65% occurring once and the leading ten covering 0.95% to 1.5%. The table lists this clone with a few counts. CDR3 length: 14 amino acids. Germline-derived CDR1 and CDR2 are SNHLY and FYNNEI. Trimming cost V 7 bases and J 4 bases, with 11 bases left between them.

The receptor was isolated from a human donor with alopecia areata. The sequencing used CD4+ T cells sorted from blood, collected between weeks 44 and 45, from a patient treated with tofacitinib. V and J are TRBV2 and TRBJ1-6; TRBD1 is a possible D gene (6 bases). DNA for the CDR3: TGTGCCAGCAAACGGGACACTTATAATTCACCCCTCCACTTT. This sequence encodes CASKRDTYNSPLHF.